A single T cell receptor (beta chain) is shown here with its context. Its antigen is unidentified. This entry is derived from a study of cytomegalovirus exposure and HLA in healthy donors. Study-level findings and limits: Later on, analysis showed that most CMV-associated TCR beta chains appeared to be HLA-restricted. Accounts indicate the classifier identified cytomegalovirus status with strong specificity and sensitivity. A few of the chains that were CMV-associated were confirmed in vitro to be specific for CMV antigens. About 87% or about 30% of the time was how often most TCR beta V segments were productive, according to an earlier analysis.

The PCR ran on 60 Vbeta and 13 Jbeta primers. Clones were read by immunoSEQ multiplex PCR, and TCRdb kept only the in-frame ones, dropping some. Here the sample spans 150,000 to 200,000 clones, roughly 65% being singletons. This CDR3 contains 15 residues. The trim removed 2 bases at V and 7 bases at J, leaving 8 bases unmatched. Per the germline V gene, CDR1 is MRHNA and CDR2 is SNTAGT. The sequenced sample was PBMCs. The chain links TRBV6-4 to TRBJ2-7; TRBD1 matches at 10 bases. The TCR originated in a man aged 18 to 29 in good health and CMV-seropositive. The CDR3 here is CASSDPGDRGKEQYV. CDR3 in DNA: TGTGCCAGCAGTGACCCTGGGGACAGGGGAAAAGAGCAGTACGTC.